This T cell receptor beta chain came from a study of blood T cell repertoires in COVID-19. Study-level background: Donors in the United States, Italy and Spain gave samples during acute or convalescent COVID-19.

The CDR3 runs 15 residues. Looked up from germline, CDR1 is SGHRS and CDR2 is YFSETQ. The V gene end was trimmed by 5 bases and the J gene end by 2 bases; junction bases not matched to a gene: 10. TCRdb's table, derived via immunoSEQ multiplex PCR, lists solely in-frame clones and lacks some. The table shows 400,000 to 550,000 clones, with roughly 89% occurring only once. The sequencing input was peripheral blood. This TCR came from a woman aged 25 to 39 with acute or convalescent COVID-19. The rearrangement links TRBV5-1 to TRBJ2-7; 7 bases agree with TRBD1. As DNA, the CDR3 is TGCGCCAGCAGTCAACTCGCCGGGACAGCCTACGAGCAGTACTTC. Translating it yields CASSQLAGTAYEQYF.